The sequence of this T cell receptor beta chain was determined in a study of cytomegalovirus exposure and HLA in healthy donors. Study-wide results and limits: Versus the roughly 640-donor mean, an Asian-associated ancestry cluster reportedly showed fewer N-insertions in a later analysis. Immune exposure information comprised only CMV serostatus. TCR beta sequences numbering over 15,000 were associated with HLA alleles at 0.05 false discovery rate in a later analysis.

In germline, CDR1 is MDHEN, CDR2 SYDVKM. The CDR3 is 11 amino acids long, termini counted. Vbeta (60) and Jbeta (13) primers were used in the PCR. Clones were read by immunoSEQ multiplex PCR, and TCRdb kept only the in-frame ones, dropping some. The sample carries 55,000 to 80,000 clones, less than 85% recorded once. In regard to this clone: Its antigen is unidentified. Because it lacks the conserved phenylalanine or tryptophan at the end, this CDR3 is likely a read error. No DNA is shown, since the ends of the CDR3 on it are uncertain; the CDR3 is the one TCRdb lists.

The sequence derives from a woman younger than 45 in good health and CMV-seronegative. The chain joins TRBV28 to TRBJ2-7; no DNA check was done on the table's D call, TRBD2. Sequences were obtained from PBMCs. CDR3 protein: CAVGGAGNHYL.